Listed below are T cell receptor beta chains from one sample, sequenced in a study of T cell responses to AZD1222 COVID-19 vaccine. This table comes from immunoSEQ multiplex PCR, and its TCRdb copy is limited to in-frame clones, with some not included. The sample consists of about 120,000 clones, 92% of them appearing once. The sample consisted of peripheral blood, taken on day 0 of AZD1222 vaccination. Source of these receptors: an adult in good health. CDR3s include the opening cysteine and the closing phenylalanine or tryptophan. D genes are given only for firm matches. Some rows have no size entry. The others give once, few or many, or a class for an expanded clone.

j_gene,abundance,v_gene,d_gene,CDR3nt,CDR3aa
TRBJ2-2,.,TRBV6-5,.,TGTGCCGGCGGTTACTCAGGGAACACCGGGGAGCTGTTTTTT,CAGGYSGNTGELFF
TRBJ1-3,.,TRBV5-1,.,TGCGCCAGCAGCTTGACAGGGTCGGGGGCCTCTGGAAACACCATATATTTT,CASSLTGSGASGNTIYF
TRBJ2-3,.,TRBV6-5,.,TGTGCCAGCAGTATGAGGGAGGGCACAGATACGCAGTATTTT,CASSMREGTDTQYF
TRBJ1-5,.,TRBV27,.,TGTGCCAGCAGTCTTCCCCAGTGGGAGAGGCCCCATCAGCCCCAGCATTTT,CASSLPQWERPHQPQHF
TRBJ1-1,.,TRBV7-9,TRBD1,TGTGCCAGCAGCTTAAGGGGACAGGGGCCTAGGAACACTGAAGCTTTCTTT,CASSLRGQGPRNTEAFF
TRBJ1-4,once,TRBV28,.,TGTGCCAGCAGTAGCTCAGGACAGTCTAATGAAAAACTGTTTTTT,CASSSSGQSNEKLFF
TRBJ1-5,.,TRBV6-6,.,TGTGCCAGCAGTTATCACGGAGGGGCGGGTCAGCCCCAGCATTTT,CASSYHGGAGQPQHF
TRBJ1-2,.,TRBV5-5,TRBD1,TGTGCCAGCAGCACCGGACAGGGGGATGGCTACACCTTC,CASSTGQGDGYTF
TRBJ1-2,.,TRBV9,.,TGTGCCAGCAGCGCCGTATGGGGTGGCTACACCTTC,CASSAVWGGYTF
TRBJ2-3,.,TRBV5-1,.,TGCGCCAGCAGCTTGGTGGGGAAAGATACGCAGTATTTT,CASSLVGKDTQYF
TRBJ2-5,.,TRBV2,.,TGTGCCAGCAGTGGGGAGACCCAGTACTTC,CASSGETQYF
TRBJ2-1,.,TRBV5-1,TRBD1,TGCGCCAGCAGCCACGGACAGGGAATCCACAATGAGCAGTTCTTC,CASSHGQGIHNEQFF
TRBJ2-3,.,TRBV3-1/TRBV3-2,.,TGTGCCAGCAGCCAAGCGCCGGGGAGAGATACGCAGTATTTT,CASSQAPGRDTQYF
TRBJ2-7,.,TRBV9,TRBD2,TGTGCCCGCCGCGCGGGGGGGGGCCCTTTGTACGAGCAGTACTTC,CARRAGGGPLYEQYF
TRBJ2-3,.,TRBV7-9,TRBD2,TGTGCCAGCAGCTTATCTAGCGGGAGGATTAGCACAGATACGCAGTATTTT,CASSLSSGRISTDTQYF
TRBJ2-1,.,TRBV28,.,TGTGCCAGCAGTTTATGGGGCCGGGGCGGACCACCGAATAAACCCAATGAGCAGTTCTTC,CASSLWGRGGPPNKPNEQFF
TRBJ2-5,.,TRBV5-4,.,TGTGCCAGCAGCTTGGAGACTTCTCAAGAGACCCAGTACTTC,CASSLETSQETQYF
TRBJ1-2,.,TRBV18,.,TGTGCCAGCTCACCAAGGACAGATCAGGGCTACACCTTC,CASSPRTDQGYTF
TRBJ2-1,.,TRBV18,TRBD2,TGTGCCAGCTCACGACCTGGACTAGCGGATACCTACAATGAGCAGTTCTTC,CASSRPGLADTYNEQFF
TRBJ2-5,.,TRBV5-1,TRBD1,TGCGCCAGCAGCTACTACGGACAGGGGAGGAAAGGGACCCAGTACTTC,CASSYYGQGRKGTQYF
TRBJ1-6,.,TRBV6-5,.,TGTGCCAGCAGTACAGCCTCCTCCTATAATTCACCCCTCCACTTT,CASSTASSYNSPLHF
TRBJ1-2,.,TRBV7-9,.,.,CASSPAFWTGLYGYTF
TRBJ2-1,.,TRBV5-5,.,TGTGCCAGCCAGGCACGGTTGAGCTCCTACAATGAGCAGTTCTTC,CASQARLSSYNEQFF
TRBJ2-1,once,TRBV19,TRBD2,TGTGCCAGTAGTATAGTAGGACTAGCTCTCTACAATGAGCAGTTCTTC,CASSIVGLALYNEQFF
TRBJ2-1,.,TRBV6-6,TRBD2,TGTGCCGGAAGGACTAGCGGGACTAATGAGCAGTTCTTC,CAGRTSGTNEQFF
TRBJ1-4,.,TRBV4-2,.,TGTGCCAGCAGCCTTTTACCCGGCGGGAATGGCGTGAGCGAAAAACTGTTTTTT,CASSLLPGGNGVSEKLFF
TRBJ2-3,.,TRBV6-5,.,TGTGCCAGCAGTTACTCAGATACGCAGTATTTT,CASSYSDTQYF
TRBJ2-7,.,TRBV11-2,TRBD1,TGTGCCAGCAGCCCAAAGGGACAGTCCTACGAGCAGTACTTC,CASSPKGQSYEQYF
TRBJ2-7,few,TRBV11-2,TRBD1,TGTGCCAGCAGCTTAGATCGAGGGACAGCTTACGAGCAGTACTTC,CASSLDRGTAYEQYF
TRBJ2-7,.,TRBV29-1,.,TGCAGCGTAACGGACAGCTTCGTGCAGTACTTC,CSVTDSFVQYF
TRBJ2-7,once,TRBV29-1,.,TGCAGCGTTCGGGAAAGTCCCCACGAGCAGTACTTC,CSVRESPHEQYF
TRBJ2-7,.,TRBV5-1,TRBD1,TGCGCCAGCAGCCTAGGGGGGACAGGAATGGACGAGCAGTACTTC,CASSLGGTGMDEQYF
TRBJ1-2,.,TRBV19,.,TGTGCCAGTAGCTACTATGGCTACACCTTC,CASSYYGYTF
TRBJ1-6,.,TRBV27,.,TGTGCCAGCAGTTTTTCGTCAGGGGCGGGAAATTCACCCCTCCACTTT,CASSFSSGAGNSPLHF
TRBJ1-6,.,TRBV30,.,TGTGCCTGGAGTGTGTACCTTACAGGGTCACCCCTCCACTTT,CAWSVYLTGSPLHF
TRBJ1-2,.,TRBV4-1,TRBD1,TGCGCCAGCAGCCTACGACAGGGGCGAGATAGAGGGCCCCCCGCGGAGAACTATGGCTACACCTTC,CASSLRQGRDRGPPAENYGYTF
TRBJ2-1,once,TRBV14,.,TGTGCCAGCAGCGCCCTGGCGGGCGCCCTCCGGAGTGAGCAGTTCTTC,CASSALAGALRSEQFF
TRBJ1-1,.,TRBV7-9,.,TGTGCCAGCAGCTTAGTTCAAGCCAGGGGCACTGAAGCTTTCTTT,CASSLVQARGTEAFF
TRBJ2-3,.,TRBV14,.,TGTGCCAGCAGCCAAGGGGCCGGGAGAGGAGATACGCAGTATTTT,CASSQGAGRGDTQYF
TRBJ2-3,.,TRBV25-1,.,TGTGCCAGCAGCTGGGAGAGCACAGATACGCAGTATTTT,CASSWESTDTQYF
TRBJ1-5,.,TRBV14,.,TGTGCCAGCAGCCAAGGTCAGGATCAGCCCCAGCATTTT,CASSQGQDQPQHF
TRBJ2-1,.,TRBV5-3,.,TGTGCCAGCCGCTTTGTTCAGGGCAATGAGCAGTTCTTC,CASRFVQGNEQFF
TRBJ2-7,.,TRBV28,TRBD1,TGTGCCAGCAGTTTGCCGACCTCAGGGGGTCGGAACGAGCAGTACTTC,CASSLPTSGGRNEQYF
TRBJ2-3,once,TRBV18,.,TGTGCCAGCTCGACCCGCACAGATACGCAGTATTTT,CASSTRTDTQYF
TRBJ1-2,.,TRBV6-1,.,TGTGCCAGCAGTGAAGCGACAGATGGCTACACCTTC,CASSEATDGYTF
TRBJ2-3,.,TRBV7-9,.,TGTGCCAGCAGCTTTTCGACTAATTATCATGCAGATACGCAGTATTTT,CASSFSTNYHADTQYF
TRBJ2-3,.,TRBV18,.,TGTGCCAGCTCACCAAGTCTGACAGATACGCAGTATTTT,CASSPSLTDTQYF
TRBJ2-1,.,TRBV12-5,.,TGTGCTAGTGGTTTTACGGGGCAGGGCAGGTACAATGAGCAGTTCTTC,CASGFTGQGRYNEQFF
TRBJ1-2,.,TRBV18,.,TGTGCCAGCTCACCACCGTCGGATAACTATGGCTACACCTTC,CASSPPSDNYGYTF
TRBJ2-1,.,TRBV2,.,TGTGCCAGCAGATTCAGCAGGGGTATGTATGAGCAGTTCTTC,CASRFSRGMYEQFF
TRBJ2-5,.,TRBV5-5,.,TGTGCCAGCAGCCAGGTCAGTCCGTACCAAGAGACCCAGTACTTC,CASSQVSPYQETQYF
TRBJ2-7,few,TRBV3-1/TRBV3-2,.,TGTGCCAGCAGCCAAGTATCCAGGGCCTCCTACGAGCAGTACTTC,CASSQVSRASYEQYF